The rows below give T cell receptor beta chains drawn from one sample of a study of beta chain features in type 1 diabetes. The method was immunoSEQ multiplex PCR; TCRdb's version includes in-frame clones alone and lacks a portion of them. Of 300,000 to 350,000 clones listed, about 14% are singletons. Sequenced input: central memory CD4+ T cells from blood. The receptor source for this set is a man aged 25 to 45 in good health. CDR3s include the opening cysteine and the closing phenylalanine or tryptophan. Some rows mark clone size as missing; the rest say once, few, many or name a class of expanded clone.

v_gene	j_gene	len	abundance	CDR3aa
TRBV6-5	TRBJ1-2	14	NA	CASSARGQGRGYTF
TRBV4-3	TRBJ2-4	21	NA	CASSQEPPTSGVSLAKNIQYF
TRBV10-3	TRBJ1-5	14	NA	CAVQGTGQNQPQHF
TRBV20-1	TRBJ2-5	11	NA	CRVAGQETQYF
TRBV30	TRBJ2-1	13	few	CASRGREKGEQFF
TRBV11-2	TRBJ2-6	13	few	CASSFAGANVLTF
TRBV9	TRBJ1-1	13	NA	CASSANSRTEAFF
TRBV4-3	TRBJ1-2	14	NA	CASSRSDRDYGYTF
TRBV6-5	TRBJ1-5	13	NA	CASSSRARQPQHF
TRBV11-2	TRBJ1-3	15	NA	CASSLGQGGGNTIYF
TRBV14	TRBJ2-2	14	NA	CASSHDIDTGELSF
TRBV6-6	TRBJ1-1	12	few	CASSDRVSEAFF
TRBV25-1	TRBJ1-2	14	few	CASSESPAHYGYTF
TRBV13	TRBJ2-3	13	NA	CASSLVGTDTQYF
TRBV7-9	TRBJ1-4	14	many	CASSLLGGNEKLFF
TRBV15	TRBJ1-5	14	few	CATSRGDRYQPQHF
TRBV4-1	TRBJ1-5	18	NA	CASSSSLQLGERNQPQHF
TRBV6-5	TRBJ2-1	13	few	CASAARVGAEQFF
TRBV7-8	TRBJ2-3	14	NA	CASSVSITTDTQYF
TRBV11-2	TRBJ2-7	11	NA	CASSYRYEQYF
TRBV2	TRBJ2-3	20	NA	CASSEVVGSGWGKLTDTQYF
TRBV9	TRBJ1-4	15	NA	CASSVSGGWSEKLFF
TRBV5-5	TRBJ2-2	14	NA	CASSLAPEAGELFF
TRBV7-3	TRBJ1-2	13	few	CASSSSGNSGYTF
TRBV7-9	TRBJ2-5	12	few	CASRVDQETQYF
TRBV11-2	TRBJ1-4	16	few	CASSLTGGWANEKLFF
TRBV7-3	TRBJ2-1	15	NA	CASSPRGGRYNEQFF
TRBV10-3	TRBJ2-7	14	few	CAISVGGAKGEQYF
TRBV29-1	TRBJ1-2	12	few	CSVGHPVYGYTF
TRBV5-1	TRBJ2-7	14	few	CASSEGPGRDEQYF
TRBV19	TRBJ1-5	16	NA	CASSITGLRINQPQHF
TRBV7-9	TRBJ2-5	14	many	CASGIKTGMETQYF
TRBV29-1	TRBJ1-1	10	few	CSVGDNGAFF
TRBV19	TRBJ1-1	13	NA	CASIPDSWTEAFF
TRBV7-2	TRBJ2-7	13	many	CASSRQASYEQYF
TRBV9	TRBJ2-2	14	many	CASSGQTNTGELFF
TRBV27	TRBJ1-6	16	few	CASKTTASSYNSPLHF
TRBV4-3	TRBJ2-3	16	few	CASSQDPRVPTDTQYF
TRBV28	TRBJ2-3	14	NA	CASSLPQGTDTQYF
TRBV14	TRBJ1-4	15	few	CASSPSTATNEKLFF
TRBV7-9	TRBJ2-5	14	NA	CASSFGGRRETQYF
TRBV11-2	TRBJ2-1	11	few	CASRSGDEQFF
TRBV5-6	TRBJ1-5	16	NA	CASSYQTGRREQPQHF
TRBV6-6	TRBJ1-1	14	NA	CASSYSIRRTEAFF
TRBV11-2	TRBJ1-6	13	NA	CASSLEGGLPLHF
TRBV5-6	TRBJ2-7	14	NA	CASSRQGGSYEQYF
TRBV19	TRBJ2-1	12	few	CASSIEGGEQFF
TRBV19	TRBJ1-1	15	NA	CASSINRASNTEAFF
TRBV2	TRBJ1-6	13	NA	CASSEGQGLPLHF
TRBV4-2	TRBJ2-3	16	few	CASSLGGGALSDTQYF
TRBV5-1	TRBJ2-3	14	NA	CASSPLAGIDTQYF
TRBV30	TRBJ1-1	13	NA	CAWRPDRDREAFF
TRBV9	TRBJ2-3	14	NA	CASSPPGGTDTQYF